The 5 T cell receptor beta chains below come from one sample, sequenced in a study of cytomegalovirus exposure and HLA in healthy donors. This PCR relied on a set of 60 Vbeta primers and 13 Jbeta primers. Repertoires were generated with immunoSEQ multiplex PCR, while TCRdb's copy carries only in-frame clones and drops some. Seen here are tens of thousands of clones, roughly three quarters observed once, and the top ten hold around 22%. The source material was PBMCs. The receptors originated from a woman between 35 and 50 years old in good health and CMV-seropositive.

The CDR3 DNA reads as TGTGCCAGCAGCCCACGACAGTTCTCTGGAAACACCATATATTTT. This sequence encodes CASSPRQFSGNTIYF. The chain employs TRBV5-8 and TRBJ1-3; the D gene is possibly TRBD1 (5 bases). V lost 4 bases to trimming and J lost 0 bases, with 11 bases between them. CDR1 is SGHTS and CDR2 is YDEGEE in the germline V gene. The CDR3 is made up of 15 amino acids.

The J gene is TRBJ2-7, the V gene TRBV5-1; 7 bases are shared with TRBD2. Per germline, CDR1 SGHRS and CDR2 YFSETQ. V was pared by 2 bases and J by 0 bases, with 14 bases of the junction left unmatched. The CDR3 has 18 amino acids. The CDR3 is CASSFTDPGGSTSYEQYF. CDR3 sequence (DNA): TGCGCCAGCAGCTTTACCGATCCCGGCGGGAGCACCTCCTACGAGCAGTACTTC.

The J gene is TRBJ1-5, the V gene TRBV5-6; 10 bases are shared with TRBD1. V shed 1 base, J shed 4 bases, and the junction held 2 bases outside the gene matches. The CDR3 runs to 15 residues. Germline CDR1 and CDR2: SGHDT and YYEEEE. The CDR3 bases are TGTGCCAGCAGCTTGCAGGACAGGGGGAATCAGCCCCAGCATTTT. It specifies CASSLQDRGNQPQHF.

The chain couples TRBV5-6 to TRBJ2-5, with 11 positions matching TRBD2. The trim removed 1 base at V and 3 bases at J, leaving 11 bases unmatched. CDR3 length: 18 residues. The germline V gene encodes CDR1 SGHDT and CDR2 YYEEEE. CDR3 bases: TGTGCCAGCAGCTTGTTCCTAGCGGGGGGCTTATTAAAAGAGACCCAGTACTTC. Its protein product is CASSLFLAGGLLKETQYF.

V gene TRBV5-4 combines with J gene TRBJ2-7; 8 positions agree with TRBD2. This CDR3 spans 15 amino acids. V lost 0 bases to trimming and J lost 4 bases; unmatched junction nucleotides: 6. CDR1 SGHNT and CDR2 YYREEE come from the germline V gene (reference sequence). The CDR3 nucleotides read TGTGCCAGCAGCTTGGAGGGCGGGAGGCAGTACGAGCAGTACTTC. This encodes CASSLEGGRQYEQYF. Full variable domain (rest looked up from reference TRBV5-4 and TRBJ2-7): ETGVTQSPTHLIKTRGQQVTLRCSSQSGHNTVSWYQQALGQGPQFIFQYYREEENGRGNFPPRFSGLQFPNYSSELNVNALELDDSALYLCASSLEGGRQYEQYFGPGTRLTVT.